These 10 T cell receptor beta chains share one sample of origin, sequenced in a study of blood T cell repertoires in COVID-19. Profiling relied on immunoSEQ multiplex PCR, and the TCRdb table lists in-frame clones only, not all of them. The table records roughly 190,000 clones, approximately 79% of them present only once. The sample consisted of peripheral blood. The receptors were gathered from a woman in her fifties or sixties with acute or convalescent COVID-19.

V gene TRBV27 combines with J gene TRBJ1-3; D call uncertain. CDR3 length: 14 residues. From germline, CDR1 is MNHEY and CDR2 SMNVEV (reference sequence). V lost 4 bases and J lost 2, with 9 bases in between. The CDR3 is CASSSERPGNTIYF. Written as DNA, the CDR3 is TGTGCCAGCAGTTCCGAGCGCCCTGGAAACACCATATATTTT.

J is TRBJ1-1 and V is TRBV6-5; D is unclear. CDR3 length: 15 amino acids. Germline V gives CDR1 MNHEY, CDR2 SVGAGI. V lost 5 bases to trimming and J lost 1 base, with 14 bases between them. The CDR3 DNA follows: TGTGCCAGCAGTCCCCCCGGTGCAAGGAACACTGAAGCTTTCTTT. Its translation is CASSPPGARNTEAFF.

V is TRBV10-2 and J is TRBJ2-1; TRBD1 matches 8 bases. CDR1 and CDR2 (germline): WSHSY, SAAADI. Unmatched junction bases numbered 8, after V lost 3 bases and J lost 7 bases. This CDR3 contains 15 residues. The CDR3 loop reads CASSDSDRVSNEQFF. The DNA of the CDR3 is TGCGCCAGCAGTGACTCGGACAGGGTTTCGAATGAGCAGTTCTTC.

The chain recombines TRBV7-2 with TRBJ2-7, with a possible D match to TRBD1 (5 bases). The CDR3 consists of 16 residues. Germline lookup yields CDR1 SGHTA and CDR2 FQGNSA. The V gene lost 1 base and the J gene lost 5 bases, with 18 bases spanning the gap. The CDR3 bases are TGTGCCAGCAGCTTAGGGACGCCCTTAGGGGTGGACGAGCAGTACTTC. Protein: CASSLGTPLGVDEQYF.

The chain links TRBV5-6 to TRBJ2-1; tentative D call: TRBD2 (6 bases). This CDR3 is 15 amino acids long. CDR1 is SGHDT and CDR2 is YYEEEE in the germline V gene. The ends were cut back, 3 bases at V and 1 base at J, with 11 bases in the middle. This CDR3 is CASSSLGGSYNEQFF. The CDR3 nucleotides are TGTGCCAGCAGCTCCCTCGGGGGTTCCTACAATGAGCAGTTCTTC.

The CDR3 region is CASSQGNPGQGEGTRFYEQYF. CDR3 DNA sequence: TGTGCCAGCAGCCAAGGCAATCCGGGACAGGGGGAAGGTACCCGGTTCTACGAGCAGTACTTC. The gene calls are TRBV14 and TRBJ2-7; 11 nucleotides agree with TRBD1. The CDR3 runs 21 residues. Germline V gives CDR1 SGHDN, CDR2 FVKESK. Germline trimming cut 1 base from V and 3 bases from J; bases unmatched to any gene: 20. The full variable domain, its missing parts supplied by reference TRBV14 and TRBJ2-7, is EAGVTQFPSHSVIEKGQTVTLRCDPISGHDNLYWYRRVMGKEIKFLLHFVKESKQDESGMPNNRFLAERTGGTYSTLKVQPAELEDSGVYFCASSQGNPGQGEGTRFYEQYFGPGTRLTVT.

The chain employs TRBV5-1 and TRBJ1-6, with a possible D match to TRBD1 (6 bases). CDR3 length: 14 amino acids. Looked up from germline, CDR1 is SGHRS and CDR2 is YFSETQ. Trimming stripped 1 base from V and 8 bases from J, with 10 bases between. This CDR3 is CASSLQGLDSPLHF. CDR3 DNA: TGCGCCAGCAGCTTGCAGGGGCTCGATTCACCCCTCCACTTT.

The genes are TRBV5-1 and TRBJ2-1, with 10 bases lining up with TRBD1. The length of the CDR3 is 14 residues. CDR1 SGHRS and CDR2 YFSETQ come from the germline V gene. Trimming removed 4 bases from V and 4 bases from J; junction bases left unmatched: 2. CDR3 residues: CASSRTGGYNEQFF. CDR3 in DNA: TGCGCCAGCAGCCGGACAGGGGGATACAATGAGCAGTTCTTC.

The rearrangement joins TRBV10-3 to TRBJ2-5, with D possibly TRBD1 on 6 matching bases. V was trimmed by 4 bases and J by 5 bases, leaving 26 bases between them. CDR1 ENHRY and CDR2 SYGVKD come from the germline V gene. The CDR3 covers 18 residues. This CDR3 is CAISGAARGIRTDETQYF. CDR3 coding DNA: TGTGCCATCAGTGGTGCAGCTCGTGGTATCCGGACAGACGAGACCCAGTACTTC.

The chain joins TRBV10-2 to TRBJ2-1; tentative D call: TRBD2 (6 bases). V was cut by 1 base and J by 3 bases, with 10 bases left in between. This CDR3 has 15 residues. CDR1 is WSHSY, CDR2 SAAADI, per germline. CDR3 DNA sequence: TGCGCCAGCAGTGAGTTAGGCGGGATCTACAATGAGCAGTTCTTC. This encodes CASSELGGIYNEQFF.